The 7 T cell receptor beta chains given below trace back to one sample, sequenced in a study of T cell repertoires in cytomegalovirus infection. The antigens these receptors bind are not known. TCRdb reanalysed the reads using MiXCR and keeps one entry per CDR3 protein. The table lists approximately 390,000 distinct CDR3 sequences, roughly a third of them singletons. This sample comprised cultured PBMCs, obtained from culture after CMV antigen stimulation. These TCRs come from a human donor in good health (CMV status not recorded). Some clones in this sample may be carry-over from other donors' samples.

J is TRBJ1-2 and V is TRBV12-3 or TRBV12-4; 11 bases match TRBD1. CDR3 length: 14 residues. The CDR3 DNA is TGTGCAGTCAGGCGGGGACAGGGGGACTATGGCTACACCTTC. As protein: CAVRRGQGDYGYTF.

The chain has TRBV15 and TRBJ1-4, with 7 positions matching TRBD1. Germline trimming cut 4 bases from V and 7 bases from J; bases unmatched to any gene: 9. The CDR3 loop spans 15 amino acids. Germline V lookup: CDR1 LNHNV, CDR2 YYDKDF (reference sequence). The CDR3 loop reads CATSNRRTGVEKLFF. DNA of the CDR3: TGTGCCACCAGCAACCGAAGGACAGGCGTTGAAAAACTGTTTTTT.

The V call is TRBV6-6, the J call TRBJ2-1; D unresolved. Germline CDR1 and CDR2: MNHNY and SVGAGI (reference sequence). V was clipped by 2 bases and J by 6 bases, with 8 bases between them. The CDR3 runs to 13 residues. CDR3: CASSYDAINEQFF. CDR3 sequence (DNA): TGTGCCAGCAGTTACGATGCGATCAATGAGCAGTTCTTC.

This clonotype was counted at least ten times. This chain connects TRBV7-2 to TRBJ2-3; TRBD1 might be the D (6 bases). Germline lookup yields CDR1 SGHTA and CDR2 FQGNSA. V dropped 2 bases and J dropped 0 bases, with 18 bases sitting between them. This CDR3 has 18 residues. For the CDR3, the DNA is TGTGCCAGCAGCTTAAGGGACAAGGGTTGGTTTAGCACAGATACGCAGTATTTT. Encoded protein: CASSLRDKGWFSTDTQYF.

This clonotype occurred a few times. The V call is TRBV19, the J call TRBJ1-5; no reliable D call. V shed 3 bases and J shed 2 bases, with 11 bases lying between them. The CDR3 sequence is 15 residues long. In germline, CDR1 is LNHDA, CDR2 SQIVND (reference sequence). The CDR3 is CASSIVRSGNQPQHF. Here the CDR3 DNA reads TGTGCCAGTAGTATTGTAAGGTCGGGCAATCAGCCCCAGCATTTT. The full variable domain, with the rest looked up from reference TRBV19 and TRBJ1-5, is DGGITQSPKYLFRKEGQNVTLSCEQNLNHDAMYWYRQDPGQGLRLIYYSQIVNDFQKGDIAEGYSVSREKKESFPLTVTSAQKNPTAFYLCASSIVRSGNQPQHFGDGTRLSIL.

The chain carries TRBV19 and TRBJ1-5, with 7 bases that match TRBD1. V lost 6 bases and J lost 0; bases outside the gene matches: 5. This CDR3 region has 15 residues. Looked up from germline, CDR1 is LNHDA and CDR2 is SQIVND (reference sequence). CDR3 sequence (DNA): TGTGCCAGTAGCAGACAGGGATTTAGCAATCAGCCCCAGCATTTT. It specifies CASSRQGFSNQPQHF.

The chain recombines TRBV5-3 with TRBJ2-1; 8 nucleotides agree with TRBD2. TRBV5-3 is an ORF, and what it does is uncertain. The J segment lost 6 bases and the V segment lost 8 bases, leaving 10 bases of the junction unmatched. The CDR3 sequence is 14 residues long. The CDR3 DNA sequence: TGTGCCAGCGCTACTAGCGGAGCTTTCAATGAGCAGTTCTTC. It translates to CASATSGAFNEQFF.